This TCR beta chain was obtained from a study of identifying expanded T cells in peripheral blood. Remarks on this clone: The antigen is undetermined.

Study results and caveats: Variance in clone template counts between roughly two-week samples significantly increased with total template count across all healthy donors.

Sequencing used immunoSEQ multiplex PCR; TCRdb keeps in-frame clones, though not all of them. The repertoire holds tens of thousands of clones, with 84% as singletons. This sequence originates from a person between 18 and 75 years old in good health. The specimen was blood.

The DNA for the CDR3 is TGTGCCAGCAACCCTCCGGGACAGGGGTCCTACGAGCAGTACTTC. Translated, it gives CASNPPGQGSYEQYF. The rearrangement links TRBV28 to TRBJ2-7; the match to TRBD1 covers 10 bases. This CDR3 region has 15 residues. Germline loops: CDR1 MDHEN, CDR2 SYDVKM. After removal of 7 bases from V and 1 base from J, the junction contained 7 bases not matched to a gene.